This note documents a single TCR beta chain sequence. Its antigen is not known. These data belong to a study of radiation and T cells in renal cell carcinoma. This CDR3 is built from 14 residues. J lost 1 base, V lost 6 bases, and 5 bases had no gene match. Germline CDR1 reads SGHNT; CDR2 reads YYREEE (reference sequence). Study results and caveats: Pretreatment tumor biopsies were lacking, so baseline clonotypes are unknown.

TCRdb's table, derived via immunoSEQ multiplex PCR, lists solely in-frame clones and lacks some. The sample lists roughly 130,000 clones, about 88% occurring once. The time point: baseline pretreatment blood. Noted treatment: 15 Gy SBRT to primary tumor, nephrectomy 4 weeks later. Blood was sampled at baseline, 2 weeks and 4 weeks after SBRT. The sequencing used blood, collected from a patient whose treatment included radiotherapy and nephrectomy. This sequence originates from a woman aged 50 to 65 with renal cell carcinoma. This chain joins TRBV5-4 and TRBJ1-1, with 8 bases matching TRBD1. The CDR3 spells CASTRTGRNTEAFF. CDR3 bases: TGTGCCAGCACCAGGACAGGGCGGAACACTGAAGCTTTCTTT.